This T cell receptor beta chain is drawn from a study of T-cell memory formation after mild COVID-19. One entry per CDR3 protein, called by TCRdb with MiXCR from the 5' RACE reads. Of some 190,000 distinct CDR3 sequences detected, more than 15% appear once; the ten largest clones hold just over 2%. This CDR3 spans 14 amino acids. Germline V CDR1 and CDR2: SGHRS, YFSETQ. The ends lost 4 bases at V and 5 bases at J; junction bases unmatched: 6. The chain joins TRBV5-1 to TRBJ2-1; 7 bases are shared with TRBD1. The receptor comes from an adult woman who had mild COVID-19 (a few samples of this study predate the infection). Cell type and time point are not known. The specimen was PBMCs or a T cell subset sorted from them (not recorded which). CDR3 DNA sequence: TGCGCCAGCAGCCCCGGGACAGCTAACAATGAGCAGTTCTTC. This encodes CASSPGTANNEQFF.